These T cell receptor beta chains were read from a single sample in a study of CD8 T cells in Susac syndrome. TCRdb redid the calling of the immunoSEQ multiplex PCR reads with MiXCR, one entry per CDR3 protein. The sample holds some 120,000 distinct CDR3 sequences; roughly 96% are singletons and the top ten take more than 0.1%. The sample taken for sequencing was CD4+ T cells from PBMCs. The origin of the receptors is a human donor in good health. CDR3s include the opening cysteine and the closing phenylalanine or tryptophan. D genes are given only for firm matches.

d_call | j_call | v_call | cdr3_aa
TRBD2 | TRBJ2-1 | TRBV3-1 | CASSQDRGLNNEQFF
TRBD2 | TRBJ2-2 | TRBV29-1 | CSVGRREGSGELFF
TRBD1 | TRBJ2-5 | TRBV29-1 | CSSTGTGGVNLGETQYF
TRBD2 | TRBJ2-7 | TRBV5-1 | CASSVTSGIGNEQYF
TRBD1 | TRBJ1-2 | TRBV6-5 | CASRLDRVGGYTF
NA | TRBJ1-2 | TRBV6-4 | CASSEGYGYTF
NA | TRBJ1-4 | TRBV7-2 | CASSLDSYEKLFF
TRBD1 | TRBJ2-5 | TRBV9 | CASSVAPGGGFGSGTQYF
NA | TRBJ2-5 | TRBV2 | CASSEGRQETQYF
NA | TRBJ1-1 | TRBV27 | CASRVGRANTEAFF
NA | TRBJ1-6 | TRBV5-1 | CASSLAGTSYSPLHF
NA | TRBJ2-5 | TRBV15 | CATSPSGETQYF
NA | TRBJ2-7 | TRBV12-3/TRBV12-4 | CASTQGSGYEQYF
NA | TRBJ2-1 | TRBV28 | CASSLQGNEQFF
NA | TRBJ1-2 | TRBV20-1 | CSAPRSAYGYTF
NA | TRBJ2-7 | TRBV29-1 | CSVDRISSYEQYF
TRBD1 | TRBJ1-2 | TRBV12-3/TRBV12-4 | CASSLGGDSNYGYTF
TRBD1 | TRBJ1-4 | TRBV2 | CASSVGTVNEKLFF
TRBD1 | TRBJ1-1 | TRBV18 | CATLLGGTGWKNTEAFF
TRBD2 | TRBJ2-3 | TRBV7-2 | CASSLITSGGGGTDTQYF
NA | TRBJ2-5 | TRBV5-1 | CASSSSQETQYF
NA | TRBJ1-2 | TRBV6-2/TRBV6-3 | CASSSSIATDGYTF
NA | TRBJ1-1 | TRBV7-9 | CASSREAEAFF
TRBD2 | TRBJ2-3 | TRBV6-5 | CASSRGVGTDTQYF
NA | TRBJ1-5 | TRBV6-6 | CASRHRDSNQPQHF